Below, 21 T cell receptor beta chains from the same sample are listed, as sequenced in a study of vaccination effects on CD4 cells after COVID-19. This table comes from immunoSEQ multiplex PCR, and its TCRdb copy is limited to in-frame clones, with some not included. The top ten clones hold 15% to 20% of a sample with nearly 30,000 clones, about 74% of them seen once. ViraFEST assay sequencing came after antigen-specific CD4+ T cells were expanded with viral peptide pools. At the end of around 11 days of culture, CD4+ T cells were isolated. Two-dose BNT162b2 or mRNA-1273 vaccination was given to participants. These receptors' targets are unknown. The sequencing used CD4+ T cells from PBMCs cultured with HCoV-OC43 spike peptides, collected after COVID-19 vaccination. Described subset: HCoV-OC43 spike overlapping peptide pool stimulation. All receptors come from a human donor who received a COVID-19 vaccine.

J is TRBJ2-7 and V is TRBV3-1 (or the pseudogene TRBV3-2); 11 bases match TRBD2. V lost 6 bases to trimming and J lost 0 bases; unmatched junction nucleotides: 4. The germline CDR1 and CDR2 sequences are LGHDT and YNNKEL (reference sequence). The CDR3 contains 15 residues. The CDR3 sequence: CASSHTSGSSYEQYF. CDR3 DNA: TGTGCCAGCAGTCACACTAGCGGGAGCTCCTACGAGCAGTACTTC.

The V call is TRBV5-1, the J call TRBJ2-7; 9 nucleotides match TRBD1. With 3 bases clipped from V and 5 bases from J, the junction kept 6 bases outside the gene matches. Germline CDR1 reads SGHRS; CDR2 reads YFSETQ. This CDR3 is 14 amino acids long. The CDR3 protein is CASSWEDRGDEQYF. The CDR3 coding sequence is TGCGCCAGCAGCTGGGAGGACAGGGGTGACGAGCAGTACTTC.

This clone was observed a few times. J is TRBJ1-1 and V is TRBV6-5; D gene uncertain. Germline values: CDR1 MNHEY, CDR2 SVGAGI. This CDR3 is built from 15 residues. Trimming stripped 8 bases from V and 4 bases from J, with 20 bases between. CDR3 residues: CASLPPVGSSTEAFF. CDR3 nucleotide sequence: TGTGCCAGCCTACCCCCGGTCGGGAGCTCCACTGAAGCTTTCTTT.

This chain links TRBV7-9 with TRBJ2-5; 10 nucleotides agree with TRBD2. The V segment lost 6 bases and the J segment 1 base; nucleotides outside the gene matches: 8. The CDR3 contains 16 residues. Germline-derived CDR1 and CDR2 are SEHNR and FQNEAQ (reference sequence). The CDR3 protein is CASSHPSGRAQETQYF. The CDR3 DNA sequence: TGTGCCAGCAGTCATCCGAGCGGGAGGGCCCAAGAGACCCAGTACTTC.

This clone was seen once. The rearrangement uses TRBV13 and TRBJ2-2; 13 positions agree with TRBD2. This CDR3 has 20 residues. The germline CDR1 and CDR2 sequences are PRHDT and FYEKMQ (reference sequence). V lost 5 bases and J lost 6; bases outside the gene matches: 18. This CDR3 reads CASSQYNRGLAGEGAGELFF. The CDR3 region has the DNA TGTGCCAGCAGCCAATACAACCGAGGACTAGCGGGAGAGGGGGCCGGGGAGCTGTTTTTT.

V usage is TRBV2 and J usage is TRBJ2-1, with D unclear. Trimming shortened V by 3 bases and J by 0 bases, and 9 bases separated the two germline ends. The CDR3 is 15 amino acids. Germline V CDR1 and CDR2: SNHLY, FYNNEI. The CDR3 sequence: CASSEVESSYNEQFF. CDR3 DNA: TGTGCCAGCAGTGAGGTGGAGAGCTCCTACAATGAGCAGTTCTTC.

V gene TRBV6-4 combines with J gene TRBJ1-1; D ambiguous. The V gene lost 0 bases and the J gene lost 1 base, with 3 bases spanning the gap. Per germline, CDR1 MRHNA and CDR2 SNTAGT. The CDR3 sequence is 13 residues long. CDR3 in DNA: TGTGCCAGCAGTGACTCGGAGAACACTGAAGCTTTCTTT. Residues: CASSDSENTEAFF.

A single count supports this clone. V and J are TRBV21-1 and TRBJ1-2; the table's D call, TRBD1, was not checked against the DNA. TRBV21-1 has pseudogene status. The CDR3 sequence is 19 residues long. CDR3 DNA: TGTGCCAGCAGCAAAAAAACAGGGGGCCCTGGGAGGACAAATTATGGCTACACCTTC. Residues: CASSKKTGGPGRTNYGYTF.

This rearrangement joins TRBV10-3 to TRBJ2-5, with 9 nucleotides matching TRBD2. V lost 5 bases, J lost 2 bases, and 6 bases stayed unmatched. From germline, CDR1 is ENHRY and CDR2 SYGVKD. The CDR3 has 15 amino acids. The CDR3 DNA is TGTGCCATCAGTACACCAGCGGGGGGACAAGAGACCCAGTACTTC. Its translation: CAISTPAGGQETQYF.

The rearrangement uses TRBV27 and TRBJ1-4; D not certain. V dropped 5 bases and J dropped 0 bases, with 7 bases sitting between them. Germline V gene data show CDR1 as MNHEY and CDR2 as SMNVEV (reference sequence). The CDR3 is 14 residues long. The CDR3 sequence is CASSGVATNEKLFF. The CDR3, as DNA: TGTGCCAGCAGTGGAGTTGCAACTAATGAAAAACTGTTTTTT.

V is TRBV19 and J is TRBJ2-6; TRBD1 matches at 10 bases. There are 16 residues in the CDR3. The germline V gene has CDR1 LNHDA and CDR2 SQIVND (reference sequence). V shed 8 bases, J shed 0 bases, and the junction held 4 bases outside the gene matches. This chain's CDR3 is CASWTGGLSGANVLTF. The DNA for the CDR3 is TGTGCCAGTTGGACAGGGGGTCTCTCTGGGGCCAACGTCCTGACTTTC. Filled out from reference TRBV19 and TRBJ2-6, the complete variable domain reads DGGITQSPKYLFRKEGQNVTLSCEQNLNHDAMYWYRQDPGQGLRLIYYSQIVNDFQKGDIAEGYSVSREKKESFPLTVTSAQKNPTAFYLCASWTGGLSGANVLTFGAGSRLTVL.

J is TRBJ2-3 and V is TRBV7-9, with D possibly matching TRBD1 (5 bases). The CDR3 is 14 amino acids. V lost 2 bases and J lost 0, with 6 bases in between. CDR1 is SEHNR, CDR2 FQNEAQ, per germline (reference sequence). CDR3 sequence (DNA): TGTGCCAGCAGCTTAAGGGGAAGCACAGATACGCAGTATTTT. Encoded protein: CASSLRGSTDTQYF.

This clone appeared a single time. This chain uses TRBV5-1 with TRBJ1-5; possibly TRBD1 for D (5 bases). V gave up 2 bases and J gave up 1 base, with 7 bases separating them. CDR3 length: 14 amino acids. The germline CDR1 and CDR2 sequences are SGHRS and YFSETQ. The DNA for the CDR3 is TGCGCCAGCAGCTTTGGGGACAGCAATCAGCCCCAGCATTTT. Amino acids: CASSFGDSNQPQHF.

This clone has just a few counts. V and J are TRBV27 and TRBJ1-1; D gene ambiguous. Between the trimmed V and J ends, which lost 4 bases and 5 bases, there was a span of 11 bases. Germline V CDR1 and CDR2: MNHEY, SMNVEV (reference sequence). The CDR3 spans 13 residues. CDR3 sequence: CASSWSRLTEAFF. The CDR3 DNA reads as TGTGCCAGCAGTTGGTCACGTCTGACTGAAGCTTTCTTT.

The chain uses TRBV4-1 and TRBJ1-2; maybe TRBD1 (5 bases). Germline CDR1 reads MGHRA; CDR2 reads YSYEKL. The CDR3 consists of 14 residues. V lost 1 base and J lost 6, with 12 bases in between. CDR3 nucleotides: TGCGCCAGCAGCCAAGGGAGGGGATCGGATGGCTACACCTTC. Translation: CASSQGRGSDGYTF.

The genes are TRBV19 and TRBJ1-1, with TRBD1 as a possible D gene (6 bases). The germline V gene has CDR1 LNHDA and CDR2 SQIVND (reference sequence). CDR3 length equals 14 residues. Trimming shortened V by 5 bases and J by 4 bases, and 14 bases separated the two germline ends. The CDR3: CASSGGTLRTEAFF. Here the CDR3 DNA reads TGTGCCAGTAGTGGAGGGACACTTCGCACTGAAGCTTTCTTT.

The chain links TRBV19 to TRBJ2-3, with no clear D. The V end was cut by 7 bases, the J end by 2 bases, with 16 bases between. In germline, CDR1 is LNHDA, CDR2 SQIVND (reference sequence). The CDR3 length is 15 residues. CDR3 loop: CASTLRAINTDTQYF. DNA of the CDR3: TGTGCCAGTACCCTTAGGGCTATAAACACAGATACGCAGTATTTT.

This clone was picked up one time. CDR3 DNA: TGTGCCAGTAGTATTGAAAAGAAGGGGACCCAGTACTTC. Amino acid sequence: CASSIEKKGTQYF. This chain joins TRBV19 and TRBJ2-5; D not certain. This CDR3 contains 13 residues. Germline V gene data show CDR1 as LNHDA and CDR2 as SQIVND (reference sequence). The ends were cut back, 3 bases at V and 7 bases at J, with 12 bases in the middle.

The chain employs TRBV5-1 and TRBJ2-1; TRBD2 agrees at 7 bases. V dropped 2 bases and J dropped 2; count of bases not matched to a gene: 4. The length of the CDR3 is 15 residues. The germline gives CDR1 SGHRS, CDR2 YFSETQ. The DNA for the CDR3 is TGCGCCAGCAGCTTTAGCGGGCCACCCTACAATGAGCAGTTCTTC. It specifies CASSFSGPPYNEQFF. Based on the CDR3 plus reference TRBV5-1 and TRBJ2-1, the full variable domain is KAGVTQTPRYLIKTRGQQVTLSCSPISGHRSVSWYQQTPGQGLQFLFEYFSETQRNKGNFPGRFSGRQFSNSRSEMNVSTLELGDSALYLCASSFSGPPYNEQFFGPGTRLTVL.

The chain combines TRBV19 with TRBJ1-4; D not certain. This CDR3 comprises 14 residues. With 6 bases removed from V and 0 bases from J, the gap between germline ends came to 8 bases. Germline assignment: CDR1 LNHDA and CDR2 SQIVND (reference sequence). The CDR3 sequence is CASSRQATNEKLFF. CDR3 nucleotide sequence: TGTGCCAGTAGCCGACAAGCAACTAATGAAAAACTGTTTTTT. Looking up the rest from reference TRBV19 and TRBJ1-4 gives the full variable domain: DGGITQSPKYLFRKEGQNVTLSCEQNLNHDAMYWYRQDPGQGLRLIYYSQIVNDFQKGDIAEGYSVSREKKESFPLTVTSAQKNPTAFYLCASSRQATNEKLFFGSGTQLSVL.

This clone was recorded a few times. The V and J genes are TRBV18 and TRBJ1-1, with D tentatively TRBD1 (5 bases). V lost 3 bases, J lost 1 base, and 12 bases lay in between. The germline V gene encodes CDR1 KGHSH and CDR2 LQKENI. The CDR3 is 15 residues long. For the CDR3, the DNA is TGTGCCAGCTCACCGGGTCAGGGAAAGAACACTGAAGCTTTCTTT. Its translation: CASSPGQGKNTEAFF.